The clone carrying this TCR beta chain has more than one count but fewer than ten. Combining a sample-barcoded 5' primer with a J-beta primer mix, a second PCR ran for roughly 7 to 12 cycles. TCRdb recomputed calls from the 5' RACE reads with MiXCR, one row per CDR3 protein. Of 1.5 million or so distinct CDR3 sequences listed, under 55% are singletons. The data were obtained in a study of blood T cells in healthy people across ages. This CDR3 contains 12 residues. With 1 base removed from V and 10 bases from J, the gap between germline ends came to 10 bases. CDR1 and CDR2 (germline): SEHNR, FQNEAQ (reference sequence).

The receptor's source is a woman aged 18-29 years in good health. Sequencing was done on a sample of blood. The chain has TRBV7-9 and TRBJ1-1, with D possibly being TRBD1 (6 bases). This CDR3 reads CASSLERRGAFF. CDR3 nucleotide sequence: TGTGCCAGCAGCTTAGAACGCAGGGGAGCTTTCTTT.